The 5 T cell receptor beta chains listed next were all sequenced from one sample in a study of regulatory T cells in long-lasting Graves disease. TCR beta libraries were built with iRepertoire HTBI primers and Arm-PCR of CDR3 regions. TCRdb analysed the multiplex PCR reads with MiXCR anew, one entry per CDR3 protein. The sample gives about 660,000 distinct CDR3 sequences, around 32% of which show up once; 35% to 55% is in the top ten. The sample's time point: persistent/refractory GD, antithyroid drugs over 5 years with positive TRAb. Isolated PBMC RNA provided the starting material for the TCR library. Sequenced material: peripheral blood mononuclear cells (PBMCs), taken when the disease was refractory, from a patient treated with antithyroid drugs. These receptors were collected from a female donor with Graves disease.

This clonotype has a count of ten or more. This chain uses TRBV20-1 with TRBJ2-5, with 11 nucleotides matching TRBD2. Per the germline V gene, CDR1 is DFQATT and CDR2 is SNEGSKA (reference sequence). The CDR3 has 14 residues. CDR3: CSIPGTSGLETQYF. The CDR3 DNA reads TGCAGCATCCCCGGGACTAGCGGTTTAGAGACCCAGTACTTC.

This clonotype has ten or more counts. V is TRBV11-2 and J is TRBJ2-5, with D perhaps TRBD2 (5 bases). Between the trimmed V and J ends, which lost 5 bases and 4 bases, there was a span of 17 bases. Looked up from germline, CDR1 is SGHAT and CDR2 is FQNNGV. The CDR3 sequence is 15 residues long. CDR3 protein: CASSEGGAVLETQYF. In nucleotides, the CDR3 is TGTGCCAGCAGCGAGGGTGGAGCCGTCCTAGAGACCCAGTACTTC.

The chain has TRBV15 and TRBJ1-2; 9 bases are a match to TRBD1. This CDR3 contains 16 residues. The V segment lost 1 base and the J segment 3 bases; nucleotides outside the gene matches: 6. Per germline, CDR1 LNHNV and CDR2 YYDKDF (reference sequence). CDR3 nucleotides: TGTGCCACCAGCAGAGGACAGGGGGTGAGCGACTATGGCTACACCTTC. Its translation is CATSRGQGVSDYGYTF.

This clonotype came up a few times. The J gene is TRBJ2-7, the V gene TRBV12-3 or TRBV12-4; TRBD2 is a possible D gene (5 bases). The ends were cut back, 6 bases at V and 5 bases at J, with 17 bases in the middle. This CDR3 contains 14 residues. CDR3 in DNA: TGTGCCAGCAGCCGGGTGGAGGCTAGACACGAGCAGTACTTC. It codes for CASSRVEARHEQYF.

This clonotype was found a few times. The chain recombines TRBV6-2 or TRBV6-3 with TRBJ1-4, with 8 nucleotides matching TRBD1. J was trimmed by 3 bases and V by 5 bases; bases with no gene match: 5. The CDR3 has 15 residues. Germline V CDR1 and CDR2: MNHEY, SVGEGT. The CDR3 sequence is CASSGVQGANEKLFF. The CDR3 nucleotides read TGTGCCAGCAGTGGGGTACAGGGGGCTAATGAAAAACTGTTTTTT.